This T cell receptor (beta chain) was sequenced during a study of blood T cell repertoires in COVID-19. As for the study in general: From T cells, B-cell-depleted T cells, or PBMCs came the material, which was cDNA or gDNA.

The length of the CDR3 is 14 residues. V shed 6 bases and J 4 bases; nucleotides not matched to a gene: 2. Germline-derived CDR1 and CDR2 are ENHRY and SYGVKD. Libraries were prepared by immunoSEQ multiplex PCR; TCRdb keeps only in-frame clonotypes and omits some of them. This sample has around 150,000 clones, with 84% found just once. The chain is built from TRBV10-3 and TRBJ2-7; 14 nucleotides agree with TRBD2. The receptor was derived from a woman between 50 and 59 years old in a cohort sampled during active or convalescent COVID-19. The sequencing input was peripheral blood. The CDR3 spells CAIRTSGGAYEQYF. In nucleotides, the CDR3 is TGTGCCATCAGGACTAGCGGGGGGGCTTACGAGCAGTACTTC.